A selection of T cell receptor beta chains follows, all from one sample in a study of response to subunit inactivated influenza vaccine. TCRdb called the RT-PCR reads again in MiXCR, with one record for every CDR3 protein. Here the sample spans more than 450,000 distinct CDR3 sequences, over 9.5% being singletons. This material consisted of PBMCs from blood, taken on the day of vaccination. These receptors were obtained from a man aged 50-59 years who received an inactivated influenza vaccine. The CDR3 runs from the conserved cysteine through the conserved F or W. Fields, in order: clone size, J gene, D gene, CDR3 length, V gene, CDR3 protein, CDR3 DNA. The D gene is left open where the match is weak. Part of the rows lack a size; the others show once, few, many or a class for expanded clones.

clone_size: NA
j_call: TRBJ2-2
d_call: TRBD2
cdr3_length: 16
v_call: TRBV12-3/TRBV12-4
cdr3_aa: CASSLGSGGATGELFF
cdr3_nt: TGTGCCAGCAGCCTCGGCAGCGGGGGGGCAACCGGGGAGCTGTTTTTT

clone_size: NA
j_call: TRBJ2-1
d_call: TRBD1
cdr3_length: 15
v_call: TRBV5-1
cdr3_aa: CASSTDGTAYNEQFF
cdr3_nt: TGCGCCAGCAGCACGGACGGGACAGCTTACAATGAGCAGTTCTTC

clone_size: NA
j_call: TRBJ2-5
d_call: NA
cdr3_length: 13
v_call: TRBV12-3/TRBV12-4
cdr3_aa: CASSPGVRETQYF
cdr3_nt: TGTGCCAGCAGTCCAGGGGTACGGGAGACCCAGTACTTC

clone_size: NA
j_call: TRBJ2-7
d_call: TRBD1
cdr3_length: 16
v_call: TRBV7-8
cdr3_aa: CASSLVLGQENYEQYF
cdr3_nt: TGTGCCAGCAGTTTAGTTCTGGGACAGGAGAACTACGAGCAGTACTTC

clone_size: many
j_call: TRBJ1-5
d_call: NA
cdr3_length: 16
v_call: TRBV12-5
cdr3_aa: CASGLLDSGSNQPQHF
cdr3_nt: TGTGCTAGTGGTTTGTTGGACAGTGGAAGCAATCAGCCCCAGCATTTT

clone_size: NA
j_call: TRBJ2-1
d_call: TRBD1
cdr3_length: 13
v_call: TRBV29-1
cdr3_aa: CSVWTGWYNEQFF
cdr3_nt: TGCAGCGTCTGGACAGGGTGGTACAATGAGCAGTTCTTC

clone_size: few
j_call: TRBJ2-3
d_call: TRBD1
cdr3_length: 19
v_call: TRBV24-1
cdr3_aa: CATSDPRPFGTGSTDTQYF
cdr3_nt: TGTGCCACCAGTGATCCGCGACCCTTTGGGACAGGGAGCACAGATACGCAGTATTTT

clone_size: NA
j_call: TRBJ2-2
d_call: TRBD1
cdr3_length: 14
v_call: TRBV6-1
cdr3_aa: CASSTGVLTGELFF
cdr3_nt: TGTGCCAGCAGTACAGGGGTTCTCACCGGGGAGCTGTTTTTT

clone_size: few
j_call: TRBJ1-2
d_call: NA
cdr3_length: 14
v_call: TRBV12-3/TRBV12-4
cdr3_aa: CASSFSTRGHGYTF
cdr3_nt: TGTGCCAGCAGTTTCTCGACTCGCGGCCACGGCTACACCTTC

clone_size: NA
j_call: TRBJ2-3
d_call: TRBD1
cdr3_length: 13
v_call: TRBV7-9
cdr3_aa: CASNAGGSDTQYF
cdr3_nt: TGTGCCAGCAACGCAGGGGGCTCAGATACGCAGTATTTT

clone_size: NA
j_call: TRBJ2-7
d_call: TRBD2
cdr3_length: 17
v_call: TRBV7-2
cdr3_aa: CASSVTSGSTNGYEQYF
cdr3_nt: TGTGCCAGCAGCGTGACTAGCGGGAGTACAAATGGATACGAGCAGTACTTC

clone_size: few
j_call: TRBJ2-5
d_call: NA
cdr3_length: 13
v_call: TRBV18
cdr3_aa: CASDLGGSETQYF
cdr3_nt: TGTGCCAGCGACCTGGGGGGATCGGAGACCCAGTACTTC

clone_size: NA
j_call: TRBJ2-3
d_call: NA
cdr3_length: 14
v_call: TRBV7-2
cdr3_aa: CASSLIRAPATQYF
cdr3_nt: TGTGCCAGCAGCCTTATAAGGGCCCCCGCTACGCAGTATTTT

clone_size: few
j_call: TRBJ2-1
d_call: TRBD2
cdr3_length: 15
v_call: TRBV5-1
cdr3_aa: CASSLGTSRGNEQFF
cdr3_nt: TGCGCCAGCAGCCTAGGGACTAGCAGAGGCAATGAGCAGTTCTTC

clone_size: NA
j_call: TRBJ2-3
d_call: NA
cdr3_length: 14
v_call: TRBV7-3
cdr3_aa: CASSLARGTDTQYF
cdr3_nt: TGTGCCAGCAGCTTGGCCAGGGGCACAGATACGCAGTATTTT

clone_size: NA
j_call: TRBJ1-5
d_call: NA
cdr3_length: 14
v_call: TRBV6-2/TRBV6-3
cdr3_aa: CASSSNNIRTPQHF
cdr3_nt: TGTGCCAGCAGTTCAAACAACATACGCACGCCCCAGCATTTT

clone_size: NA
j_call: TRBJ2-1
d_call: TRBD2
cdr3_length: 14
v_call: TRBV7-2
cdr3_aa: CASSLVAGGDEQFF
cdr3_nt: TGTGCCAGCAGCTTAGTAGCGGGAGGGGATGAGCAGTTCTTC

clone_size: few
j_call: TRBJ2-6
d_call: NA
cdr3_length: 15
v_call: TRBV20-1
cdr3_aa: CSAPRGLSGANVLTF
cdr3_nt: TGCAGTGCTCCCCGGGGCCTCTCTGGGGCCAACGTCCTGACTTTC